The 5 T cell receptor beta chains below come from one sample, sequenced in a study of control samples from healthy donors and cancer patients. TCRdb keeps only in-frame clones here, not all; method: immunoSEQ multiplex PCR. The table lists more than 100,000 clones, about 90% of them singletons. The sample taken for sequencing was PBMCs. The source is a man aged 50 to 60 with head and neck cancer.

In DNA, the CDR3 is TGTGCCAGCAGCTTGGCGCCGGATAGCAATCAGCCCCAGCATTTT. Translation gives CASSLAPDSNQPQHF. This rearrangement joins TRBV5-4 to TRBJ1-5; the D is unclear. V dropped 0 bases and J dropped 0 bases, with 7 bases sitting between them. The CDR3 totals 15 residues. Germline loops: CDR1 SGHNT, CDR2 YYREEE (reference sequence).

The J gene is TRBJ1-1, the V gene TRBV3-1 (or the pseudogene TRBV3-2), with D possibly matching TRBD1 (6 bases). The V end was cut by 4 bases, the J end by 2 bases, with 11 bases between. CDR3 length: 14 residues. CDR1 and CDR2 (germline): LGHDT, YNNKEL (reference sequence). Here the CDR3 DNA reads TGTGCCAGCAGCCCGACAGGTGACAACACTGAAGCTTTCTTT. Translation gives CASSPTGDNTEAFF.

The gene calls are TRBV5-1 and TRBJ2-1; 12 nucleotides agree with TRBD1. Germline-derived CDR1 and CDR2 are SGHRS and YFSETQ. The CDR3 runs 17 residues. V lost 1 base, J lost 8 bases, and 10 bases stayed unmatched. Here the CDR3 reads CASSLRGRGQGAYEQFF. The CDR3 DNA is TGCGCCAGCAGCTTGAGAGGAAGGGGACAGGGGGCTTATGAGCAGTTCTTC.

The chain couples TRBV4-2 to TRBJ2-3; the match to TRBD1 covers 9 bases. V shed 2 bases, J shed 5 bases, and the junction held 8 bases outside the gene matches. CDR3 size: 16 residues. Per germline, CDR1 LGHNA and CDR2 YNFKEQ. CDR3 sequence reads: CASSQFTQGAGDTQYF. The CDR3 DNA sequence: TGTGCCAGCAGCCAATTCACACAGGGGGCAGGAGATACGCAGTATTTT.

This chain uses TRBV5-1 with TRBJ2-4, with 7 bases that match TRBD1. The J segment lost 1 base and the V segment lost 0 bases, leaving 10 bases of the junction unmatched. The CDR3 is 18 residues long. From germline, CDR1 is SGHRS and CDR2 YFSETQ. CDR3 DNA sequence: TGCGCCAGCAGCTTGGGGGCGGCAGGGGGAAAGGCCAAAAACATTCAGTACTTC. Residues: CASSLGAAGGKAKNIQYF.